These 7 T cell receptor beta chains originate from one sample sequenced in a study of shared clonotypes between healthy human individuals. The method was immunoSEQ multiplex PCR; TCRdb's version includes in-frame clones alone and lacks a portion of them. The top ten hold about 1.5% of the sample, which has nearly 1 million clones, over 75% seen once. Sequencing input: memory CD4+ T cells sorted from blood. The subset is: CD45RA-negative fraction. The receptors here all came from a man aged 18 to 29 in good health.

This clone was detected only a few times. V is TRBV4-3 and J is TRBJ2-7; no reliable D call. In germline, CDR1 is LGHNA, CDR2 YSLEER. Trimming took 2 bases from V and 4 from J, leaving 12 bases between them. This CDR3 is 14 amino acids long. CDR3 DNA sequence: TGCGCCAGCAGCCAACAAACCGGACCTTACGAGCAGTACTTC. Translated, it gives CASSQQTGPYEQYF.

V usage is TRBV7-2 and J usage is TRBJ2-7; D remains ambiguous. This CDR3 is 15 amino acids long. With 1 base removed from V and 0 bases from J, the gap between germline ends came to 10 bases. Germline V gene data show CDR1 as SGHTA and CDR2 as FQGNSA. Here the CDR3 reads CASSLEAESSYEQYF. The CDR3 bases are TGTGCCAGCAGCTTAGAAGCAGAGAGCTCCTACGAGCAGTACTTC.

A remark on this clone: The same CDR3 arises from other DNA sequences in this sample as well. V usage is TRBV5-5 and J usage is TRBJ1-4; the D gene is possibly TRBD1 (5 bases). CDR1 and CDR2 (germline): SGHKS, YYEKEE (reference sequence). This CDR3 has 15 residues. Trimming left V 2 bases short and J 0 bases short, with 8 bases between. CDR3 residues: CASSLKGSTNEKLFF. The CDR3, as DNA: TGTGCCAGCAGCTTAAAGGGGTCAACTAATGAAAAACTGTTTTTT.

This clone has more than one count but fewer than ten. The chain is built from TRBV7-9 and TRBJ1-3; D uncertain. The V end was cut by 2 bases, the J end by 0 bases, with 5 bases between. Germline V gene lookup returns CDR1 SEHNR and CDR2 FQNEAQ (reference sequence). The CDR3 is 14 amino acids. Here the CDR3 DNA reads TGTGCCAGCAGCTTACACGGCTCTGGAAACACCATATATTTT. It is translated as CASSLHGSGNTIYF.

The CDR3 region has the DNA TGTGCCATCAGTGTTACGGGGGGAGGCATTCAGTACTTC. Its protein product is CAISVTGGGIQYF. The gene calls are TRBV10-3 and TRBJ2-4; TRBD2 matches at 7 bases. The V segment lost 4 bases and the J segment 9 bases; nucleotides outside the gene matches: 6. Germline V gene lookup returns CDR1 ENHRY and CDR2 SYGVKD. The CDR3 totals 13 residues.

This chain links TRBV19 with TRBJ1-5, with D possibly matching TRBD1 (5 bases). V was cut by 4 bases and J by 4 bases, with 14 bases left in between. This CDR3 spans 15 amino acids. Germline V gene lookup returns CDR1 LNHDA and CDR2 SQIVND (reference sequence). In nucleotides, the CDR3 is TGTGCCAGTAGTAGTTACGGTCAGGGAAATCAGCCCCAGCATTTT. It specifies CASSSYGQGNQPQHF.

The rearrangement joins TRBV6-5 to TRBJ1-1; 7 nucleotides line up with TRBD1. Germline V lookup: CDR1 MNHEY, CDR2 SVGAGI. V shed 2 bases and J 7 bases; nucleotides not matched to a gene: 7. The CDR3 is 14 residues long. The CDR3 loop is CASSYARQGNEAFF. The CDR3 region has the DNA TGTGCCAGCAGTTACGCCCGACAGGGAAATGAAGCTTTCTTT.